Sequencing of this T cell receptor beta chain was carried out in a study of glioma-infiltrating T cells. CDR1 is SGHNT, CDR2 YYREEE, per germline (reference sequence). V dropped 10 bases and J dropped 1 base, with 8 bases sitting between them. The CDR3 runs 11 residues. Using RNA template, CDR3s of TCR alpha and beta were amplified with iRepertoire arm-PCR. For one-step reverse transcription and amplification, 100-400 ng of tissue mRNA or PBMC total RNA was used. MiXCR was run by TCRdb on the multiplex PCR reads, yielding one entry per CDR3 protein. This sample carries about 130,000 distinct CDR3 sequences, around 25% of them seen once, and the ten largest clones take roughly a quarter. On this clonotype itself: Its specificity is unknown.

General observations from the study: Very few CDR3 sequences were shared between tissue and blood. Gliomas, especially low-grade, showed above-expected tissue-blood divergence; non-neoplastic patients showed below.

The origin of this receptor is a human donor with low-grade glioma or glioblastoma, undergoing nonglioma brain surgery, or in good health (not recorded which). The sample comprised glioma tissue, nonneoplastic brain tissue, or PBMCs (not recorded which). V is TRBV5-4 and J is TRBJ1-1; D is unresolved. Here the CDR3 DNA reads TGTGCCTACCTGCGGAACACTGAAGCTTTCTTT. It codes for CAYLRNTEAFF.